These 18 T cell receptor beta chains share one sample of origin, sequenced in a study of blood T cell repertoires in COVID-19. The data were produced by immunoSEQ multiplex PCR, yet TCRdb's version contains in-frame clones alone and is incomplete. The data show fewer than 350,000 clones, with about nine tenths seen just once and approximately 0.93% held by the top ten. Sequenced: PBMCs or T cells enriched from blood (not recorded which). The receptor set was obtained from a woman aged 25 to 39 who had been exposed to COVID-19.

V gene TRBV19 combines with J gene TRBJ2-5; no clear D gene. Germline loops: CDR1 LNHDA, CDR2 SQIVND (reference sequence). There are 14 residues in the CDR3. The V and J ends lost 5 bases and 2 bases respectively, with 12 bases between them. In nucleotides, the CDR3 is TGTGCCAGTAGTCCCTTTGGTCAGCAAGAGACCCAGTACTTC. Translated: CASSPFGQQETQYF. Full variable domain (outside the CDR3, taken from reference TRBV19 and TRBJ2-5): DGGITQSPKYLFRKEGQNVTLSCEQNLNHDAMYWYRQDPGQGLRLIYYSQIVNDFQKGDIAEGYSVSREKKESFPLTVTSAQKNPTAFYLCASSPFGQQETQYFGPGTRLLVL.

This clone was counted once. The chain employs TRBV28 and TRBJ1-2; possible D gene TRBD1, 6 bases. Trimming left V 6 bases short and J 7 bases short, with 9 bases between. The CDR3 is 11 residues long. Germline V gives CDR1 MDHEN, CDR2 SYDVKM. DNA for the CDR3: TGTGCCAGCAGGGACAGTGCTGGCTACACCTTC. Protein sequence: CASRDSAGYTF.

The V and J genes are TRBV19 and TRBJ1-4, with 8 positions matching TRBD1. Losses at the gene ends were 8 bases for V and 8 bases for J; bases not matched to a gene: 10. Per the germline V gene, CDR1 is LNHDA and CDR2 is SQIVND (reference sequence). The length of the CDR3 is 14 residues. Written as DNA, the CDR3 is TGTGCCAGTCGAGCCGGGACAGGACCAGAAAAACTGTTTTTT. Amino acids: CASRAGTGPEKLFF.

This clone occurred once. The V call is TRBV9, the J call TRBJ2-5; 9 nucleotides agree with TRBD1. Germline V gene data show CDR1 as SGDLS and CDR2 as YYNGEE. The trim removed 2 bases at V and 1 base at J, leaving 6 bases unmatched. This CDR3 has 16 amino acids. The CDR3 region has the DNA TGTGCCAGCAGCGTTTACGGGACAGGGAGCCAAGAGACCCAGTACTTC. Amino acid sequence: CASSVYGTGSQETQYF.

This chain joins TRBV5-1 and TRBJ2-1; 7 bases align to TRBD2. Losses at the gene ends were 1 base for V and 7 bases for J; bases not matched to a gene: 11. This CDR3 is built from 16 residues. Germline V gene data show CDR1 as SGHRS and CDR2 as YFSETQ. In DNA, the CDR3 is TGCGCCAGCAGCTTGATCGGCGGGAGAGGTGCGAATGAGCAGTTCTTC. Amino acids: CASSLIGGRGANEQFF.

The chain combines TRBV18 with TRBJ1-2; 7 positions match TRBD1. Germline loops: CDR1 KGHSH, CDR2 LQKENI. CDR3 size: 14 residues. Losses at the gene ends were 0 bases for V and 6 bases for J; bases not matched to a gene: 4. The CDR3 nucleotides read TGTGCCAGCTCACCACCGGACAGGTACCATGGCTACACCTTC. Translating it yields CASSPPDRYHGYTF.

The CDR3 is CASGLDRTNDEQYF. The DNA for the CDR3 is TGTGCTAGTGGTTTGGACAGGACCAACGACGAGCAGTACTTC. V and J are TRBV12-5 and TRBJ2-7, with D tentatively TRBD1 (5 bases). The germline V and J ends were trimmed by 1 base and 5 bases, with 12 bases remaining between them. There are 14 residues in the CDR3. Germline values: CDR1 LGHNT, CDR2 FRNRAP.

V and J are TRBV5-6 and TRBJ1-2; tentatively, D is TRBD1 (5 bases). The CDR3 totals 14 residues. The V end lost 6 bases, the J end lost 0 bases, and 12 bases lay between the germline ends. Germline CDR1 reads SGHDT; CDR2 reads YYEEEE. The CDR3 is CASTPTATNYGYTF. The CDR3 DNA reads as TGTGCCAGCACCCCGACAGCGACTAACTATGGCTACACCTTC.

The V call is TRBV10-3, the J call TRBJ1-5; D gene uncertain. Germline loops: CDR1 ENHRY, CDR2 SYGVKD. The CDR3 consists of 15 residues. Between the trimmed V and J ends, which lost 10 bases and 4 bases, there was a span of 20 bases. CDR3 protein: CATSGNGVMNQPQHF. The CDR3 nucleotides read TGTGCCACTTCAGGAAACGGGGTAATGAATCAGCCCCAGCATTTT.

This chain links TRBV4-2 with TRBJ2-7; D not resolved. V was pared by 0 bases and J by 3 bases, with 12 bases between. The CDR3 extends over 15 amino acids. Looked up from germline, CDR1 is LGHNA and CDR2 is YNFKEQ. The CDR3: CASSQDSSPGYEQYF. The CDR3, as DNA: TGTGCCAGCAGCCAAGATAGTAGCCCTGGCTACGAGCAGTACTTC.

J is TRBJ1-3 and V is TRBV29-1; the D gene is possibly TRBD1 (6 bases). Trimming left V 7 bases short and J 4 bases short, with 14 bases between. CDR3 length: 13 amino acids. Germline CDR1 is SQVTM and CDR2 is ANQGSEA. CDR3 in amino acids: CSALTGIGNTIYF. CDR3 coding DNA: TGCAGCGCCCTGACAGGTATAGGAAACACCATATATTTT.

CDR3 region: CASSPSIAGGEEQYF. The CDR3 DNA reads as TGTGCCAGCAGCCCCTCGATTGCCGGTGGAGAGGAGCAGTACTTC. The chain recombines TRBV7-9 with TRBJ2-7; D remains ambiguous. CDR3 length equals 15 residues. Germline CDR1 is SEHNR and CDR2 is FQNEAQ (reference sequence). The V and J ends lost 5 bases and 7 bases respectively, with 21 bases between them.

This rearrangement joins TRBV28 to TRBJ2-7; a weak D match, TRBD2 (6 bases). This CDR3 is 16 amino acids long. With 7 bases removed from V and 2 bases from J, the gap between germline ends came to 21 bases. Germline V gene lookup returns CDR1 MDHEN and CDR2 SYDVKM. The CDR3 spells CASIPGGAGLPYEQYF. Here the CDR3 DNA reads TGTGCCAGCATCCCCGGCGGGGCAGGTCTTCCCTACGAGCAGTACTTC.

The V call is TRBV5-1, the J call TRBJ2-7; tentatively, D is TRBD1 (6 bases). This CDR3 has 16 residues. Trimming pared 4 bases from V and 5 bases from J, leaving 22 bases between. Germline CDR1 SGHRS, CDR2 YFSETQ. The CDR3 region is CASSPSAGVIPHEQYF. The CDR3 DNA sequence: TGCGCCAGCAGCCCGTCGGCAGGGGTAATCCCCCACGAGCAGTACTTC.

This clone was counted only a few times. The chain is built from TRBV9 and TRBJ1-2, with TRBD1 identical over 7 bases. Looked up from germline, CDR1 is SGDLS and CDR2 is YYNGEE. The V gene end was trimmed by 0 bases and the J gene end by 7 bases; junction bases not matched to a gene: 6. CDR3 size: 14 residues. CDR3 DNA: TGTGCCAGCAGCGTAGAGGAGGGGGCGGGTGGCTACACCTTC. Translating gives CASSVEEGAGGYTF.

In the case of this clone: Mismatch with germline at one junction end may stem from a read error. V is TRBV28 and J is TRBJ2-5, with TRBD2 as a possible D gene (6 bases). CDR1 MDHEN and CDR2 SYDVKM come from the germline V gene. The CDR3 is made up of 14 amino acids. CDR3 coding DNA: TGCCGGACTGGCGGGGAAAGTTGGCAAGAGACCCAGTACTTC. This translates into CRTGGESWQETQYF.

V and J are TRBV27 and TRBJ1-2; 8 positions agree with TRBD1. The CDR3 runs 13 residues. Per germline, CDR1 MNHEY and CDR2 SMNVEV (reference sequence). With 4 bases clipped from V and 6 bases from J, the junction kept 4 bases outside the gene matches. The CDR3 region has the DNA TGTGCCAGCAGTTACGACAGGGGACATGGCTACACCTTC. Protein: CASSYDRGHGYTF.

This chain uses TRBV3-1 (or the pseudogene TRBV3-2) with TRBJ1-2; no clear D gene. With 0 bases removed from V and 8 bases from J, the gap between germline ends came to 13 bases. Germline CDR1 reads LGHDT; CDR2 reads YNNKEL (reference sequence). This CDR3 spans 14 amino acids. The CDR3 loop reads CASSQDTSPGGYTF. The CDR3 DNA follows: TGTGCCAGCAGCCAAGATACCTCTCCGGGAGGCTACACCTTC.